This passage covers 30 T cell receptor beta chains from one sample sequenced in a study of T cell changes during pregnancy in multiple sclerosis. TCRdb's copy holds only in-frame clones and misses some; the assay was immunoSEQ multiplex PCR. The sample lists roughly 20,000 clones, roughly nine tenths occurring once. The sample here was CD8+ T cells from peripheral blood mononuclear cells, taken after pregnancy. These receptor sequences come from a female donor in good health, enrolled as a control in a pregnancy study.

The V and J genes are TRBV27 and TRBJ2-1; D possibly corresponds to TRBD2 (5 bases). Germline values: CDR1 MNHEY, CDR2 SMNVEV (reference sequence). V gave up 5 bases and J gave up 6 bases, with 11 bases separating them. This CDR3 has 13 residues. CDR3 in amino acids: CASSLDSSNEQFF. In DNA form, the CDR3 reads TGTGCCAGCAGTCTGGACTCATCCAATGAGCAGTTCTTC.

The CDR3 spells CASSPRLAGGPLEQYF. In DNA form, the CDR3 reads TGTGCCAGCTCACCACGACTAGCGGGGGGACCTCTCGAGCAGTACTTC. The chain carries TRBV18 and TRBJ2-7, with 13 bases matching TRBD2. V shed 1 base and J 6 bases; nucleotides not matched to a gene: 6. CDR1 is KGHSH and CDR2 is LQKENI in the germline V gene. The CDR3 has 16 residues.

This clone was seen just once. The chain has TRBV18 and TRBJ2-1; 7 bases fit TRBD1. V shed 0 bases and J 7 bases; nucleotides not matched to a gene: 9. CDR1 is KGHSH, CDR2 LQKENI, per germline. The CDR3 consists of 16 residues. This CDR3 is CASSPPRGRGFNEQFF. The CDR3 DNA reads TGTGCCAGCTCACCACCTCGGGGCAGGGGGTTTAATGAGCAGTTCTTC.

The chain couples TRBV30 to TRBJ1-2, with 7 bases lining up with TRBD1. J was trimmed by 6 bases and V by 5 bases; bases with no gene match: 6. The CDR3 has 12 amino acids. The germline V gene encodes CDR1 GTSNPN and CDR2 SVGIG (reference sequence). In DNA form, the CDR3 reads TGTGCCTGGGACAGGGAATTGGATGGCTACACCTTC. The encoded protein is CAWDRELDGYTF.

The genes are TRBV9 and TRBJ2-7; 7 bases are a match to TRBD1. Germline V gene lookup returns CDR1 SGDLS and CDR2 YYNGEE. The CDR3 totals 13 residues. The V segment lost 4 bases and the J segment 4 bases; nucleotides outside the gene matches: 5. The CDR3 nucleotides read TGTGCCAGCAGCCCCCGACAGGGTTACGAGCAGTACTTC. This gives the protein CASSPRQGYEQYF.

The rearrangement uses TRBV13 and TRBJ2-5; 7 nucleotides line up with TRBD2. Trimming at V came to 0 bases and at J to 5 bases, leaving 6 bases not matched to a gene. The CDR3 spans 15 residues. Germline CDR1 is PRHDT and CDR2 is FYEKMQ (reference sequence). Here the CDR3 reads CASSLGGGGGETQYF. For the CDR3, the DNA is TGTGCCAGCAGCTTAGGAGGTGGGGGAGGGGAGACCCAGTACTTC. The full variable domain, completed using reference TRBV13 and TRBJ2-5, is AAGVIQSPRHLIKEKRETATLKCYPIPRHDTVYWYQQGPGQDPQFLISFYEKMQSDKGSIPDRFSAQQFSDYHSELNMSSLELGDSALYFCASSLGGGGGETQYFGPGTRLLVL.

The genes are TRBV21-1 and TRBJ2-3; the table assigns TRBD1, which was not confirmed against the DNA. TRBV21-1 is a pseudogene segment. The CDR3 consists of 18 residues. This CDR3 reads CASSNRDIGPRSTDTQYF. CDR3 bases: TGTGCCAGCAGCAACCGGGACATTGGCCCCAGGAGCACAGATACGCAGTATTTT.

This clone was observed a handful of times. V gene TRBV27 combines with J gene TRBJ2-7; 7 bases agree with TRBD1. Germline CDR1 is MNHEY and CDR2 is SMNVEV (reference sequence). CDR3 length: 14 amino acids. V was pared by 2 bases and J by 3 bases, with 4 bases of the junction left unmatched. The CDR3 protein is CASSLNRGFYEQYF. The CDR3 DNA is TGTGCCAGCAGTTTAAACAGGGGATTCTACGAGCAGTACTTC.

V gene TRBV11-2 combines with J gene TRBJ1-1; possible D gene TRBD1, 5 bases. The CDR3 runs to 13 residues. Trimming took 0 bases from V and 6 from J, leaving 8 bases between them. The germline CDR1 and CDR2 sequences are SGHAT and FQNNGV. The CDR3 DNA sequence: TGTGCCAGCAGCTTAGAGAACAGGCCTGAAGCTTTCTTT. It yields the protein CASSLENRPEAFF.

This rearrangement joins TRBV5-1 to TRBJ2-2; TRBD1 might be the D (5 bases). The V gene's germline CDR1 is SGHRS and CDR2 YFSETQ. The V gene lost 0 bases and the J gene lost 3 bases, with 6 bases spanning the gap. The CDR3 loop spans 14 amino acids. The CDR3 nucleotides read TGCGCCAGCAGCTTGGGCAGGGACACCGGGGAGCTGTTTTTT. This codes for CASSLGRDTGELFF.

The rearrangement links TRBV18 to TRBJ1-4; D possibly corresponds to TRBD1 (6 bases). The CDR3 covers 14 residues. The germline V gene encodes CDR1 KGHSH and CDR2 LQKENI. With 3 bases removed from V and 3 bases from J, the gap between germline ends came to 8 bases. In nucleotides, the CDR3 is TGTGCCAGCTCACCCAGGGGTGCTAATGAAAAACTGTTTTTT. Protein product: CASSPRGANEKLFF.

V gene TRBV11-3 combines with J gene TRBJ2-7; a possible D gene is TRBD1 (5 bases). V gave up 5 bases and J gave up 2 bases, with 16 bases separating them. The CDR3 runs 15 residues. CDR1 is SGHNT, CDR2 YENEEA, per germline. CDR3 bases: TGTGCCAGCAGCCAAGGACACTCAACCACCTACGAGCAGTACTTC. Translated, it gives CASSQGHSTTYEQYF.

The V call is TRBV6-5, the J call TRBJ2-5, with 8 bases aligning to TRBD2. The V gene end was trimmed by 1 base and the J gene end by 2 bases; junction bases not matched to a gene: 3. Germline CDR1 is MNHEY and CDR2 is SVGAGI. The CDR3 sequence is 15 residues long. The CDR3 here is CASSYWVAGQETQYF. Here the CDR3 DNA reads TGTGCCAGCAGTTACTGGGTAGCGGGACAAGAGACCCAGTACTTC.

The rearrangement joins TRBV7-2 to TRBJ2-3, with a weak D call TRBD2 (5 bases). The CDR3 contains 14 residues. Trimming pared 8 bases from V and 2 bases from J, leaving 14 bases between. Germline CDR1 and CDR2: SGHTA and FQGNSA. The CDR3 reads CASAYLASTDTQYF. As DNA, the CDR3 is TGTGCCAGCGCTTACCTAGCTTCCACAGATACGCAGTATTTT.

The chain joins TRBV4-3 to TRBJ1-1; 8 nucleotides agree with TRBD1. The CDR3 is 16 amino acids. Germline assignment: CDR1 LGHNA and CDR2 YSLEER. The ends lost 1 base at V and 1 base at J; junction bases unmatched: 5. The CDR3 sequence: CASSQVSGTGNTEAFF. The CDR3 DNA follows: TGCGCCAGCAGCCAAGTGTCCGGGACAGGGAACACTGAAGCTTTCTTT.

V is TRBV7-9 and J is TRBJ1-5; 7 bases align to TRBD1. The CDR3 is 17 amino acids. Looked up from germline, CDR1 is SEHNR and CDR2 is FQNEAQ (reference sequence). The trim removed 1 base at V and 2 bases at J, leaving 8 bases unmatched. Written as DNA, the CDR3 is TGTGCCAGCAGCTTAGGGAGCTCAGGGGGAGGCAATCAGCCCCAGCATTTT. Translated, it gives CASSLGSSGGGNQPQHF.

The chain joins TRBV25-1 to TRBJ2-7; D possibly corresponds to TRBD1 (6 bases). From germline, CDR1 is MGHDK and CDR2 SYGVNS. The CDR3 runs 12 residues. The V and J ends lost 6 bases and 3 bases respectively, with 9 bases between them. For the CDR3, the DNA is TGTGCCAGCAGGGACAGCGTCTACGAGCAGTACTTC. Residues: CASRDSVYEQYF.

V usage is TRBV11-2 and J usage is TRBJ2-1; 8 nucleotides line up with TRBD2. This CDR3 contains 15 residues. V was clipped by 5 bases and J by 6 bases; unmatched bases: 9. Germline CDR1 is SGHAT and CDR2 is FQNNGV. CDR3: CASSPREGLGNEQFF. The CDR3 DNA reads as TGTGCCAGCAGCCCACGGGAGGGCCTGGGCAATGAGCAGTTCTTC.

The chain joins TRBV29-1 to TRBJ2-3, with D possibly TRBD2 on 5 matching bases. This CDR3 is 16 amino acids long. V lost 0 bases and J lost 1, with 14 bases in between. Per the germline V gene, CDR1 is SQVTM and CDR2 is ANQGSEA. The CDR3 region has the DNA TGCAGCGTTGAAGATCGGCTAGCCTTGGGCACAGATACGCAGTATTTT. Translation: CSVEDRLALGTDTQYF.

The V gene is TRBV19, the J gene TRBJ2-2; D may be TRBD2 (6 bases). Germline CDR1 LNHDA, CDR2 SQIVND (reference sequence). The V end was cut by 3 bases, the J end by 1 base, with 12 bases between. This CDR3 has 16 amino acids. CDR3 coding DNA: TGTGCCAGTAGTATGCCCGGGAGACGGAACACCGGGGAGCTGTTTTTT. Encoded protein: CASSMPGRRNTGELFF.

This clone was counted a single time. The chain uses TRBV19 and TRBJ2-5; the match to TRBD2 covers 7 bases. Germline V lookup: CDR1 LNHDA, CDR2 SQIVND (reference sequence). CDR3 length: 16 residues. The J segment lost 1 base and the V segment lost 3 bases, leaving 8 bases of the junction unmatched. This chain's CDR3 is CASSISPSGLQETQYF. DNA for the CDR3: TGTGCCAGTAGTATCTCGCCTAGCGGACTCCAAGAGACCCAGTACTTC. Full variable domain (missing parts from reference TRBV19 and TRBJ2-5): DGGITQSPKYLFRKEGQNVTLSCEQNLNHDAMYWYRQDPGQGLRLIYYSQIVNDFQKGDIAEGYSVSREKKESFPLTVTSAQKNPTAFYLCASSISPSGLQETQYFGPGTRLLVL.

The chain links TRBV7-2 to TRBJ2-7; D uncertain. CDR1 is SGHTA, CDR2 FQGNSA, per germline. The CDR3 sequence is 12 residues long. The V end lost 2 bases, the J end lost 6 bases, and 8 bases lay between the germline ends. The chain's CDR3 is CASSLMAVEQYF. CDR3 nucleotides: TGTGCCAGCAGCTTAATGGCGGTCGAGCAGTACTTC.

The chain couples TRBV7-9 to TRBJ2-1; 10 positions agree with TRBD2. This CDR3 is built from 16 residues. With 3 bases clipped from V and 8 bases from J, the junction kept 10 bases outside the gene matches. Germline-derived CDR1 and CDR2 are SEHNR and FQNEAQ (reference sequence). DNA for the CDR3: TGTGCCAGCAGCTTGAAACCTAGCGGGGGTAGGGATGAGCAGTTCTTC. It specifies CASSLKPSGGRDEQFF.

The chain carries TRBV27 and TRBJ2-1; TRBD2 aligns across 9 bases. The CDR3 is made up of 13 amino acids. From germline, CDR1 is MNHEY and CDR2 SMNVEV (reference sequence). J was trimmed by 7 bases and V by 8 bases; bases with no gene match: 6. The CDR3 region has the DNA TGTGCCAGCCTCCTAGCGGGAAGTAATGAGCAGTTCTTC. This codes for CASLLAGSNEQFF.

This chain uses TRBV13 with TRBJ2-7; TRBD2 matches 12 bases. CDR3 length: 16 amino acids. Germline CDR1 PRHDT, CDR2 FYEKMQ (reference sequence). The V and J ends lost 3 bases and 7 bases, in that order; junction bases with no gene match: 10. CDR3 sequence: CASSFNGLAGTGEQYF. DNA for the CDR3: TGTGCCAGCAGCTTTAATGGACTAGCGGGAACGGGGGAGCAGTACTTC.

This rearrangement joins TRBV27 to TRBJ2-7; 7 bases agree with TRBD2. Germline loops: CDR1 MNHEY, CDR2 SMNVEV (reference sequence). The V and J ends lost 4 bases and 4 bases, in that order; junction bases with no gene match: 13. The CDR3 consists of 16 residues. CDR3 coding DNA: TGTGCCAGCAGTTGGTCGGGAGGCCCGGAGGGTTACGAGCAGTACTTC. It encodes CASSWSGGPEGYEQYF.

The gene calls are TRBV25-1 and TRBJ1-2, with TRBD1 identical over 7 bases. The J segment lost 3 bases and the V segment lost 3 bases, leaving 7 bases of the junction unmatched. This CDR3 comprises 15 residues. Germline V CDR1 and CDR2: MGHDK, SYGVNS. The CDR3 protein is CASSERDSGYYGYTF. CDR3 nucleotide sequence: TGTGCCAGCAGTGAGCGGGACAGCGGGTACTATGGCTACACCTTC.

This rearrangement joins TRBV7-6 to TRBJ2-1; TRBD2 matches at 9 bases. The germline gives CDR1 SGHVS, CDR2 FNYEAQ. The CDR3 length is 17 residues. Trimming took 4 bases from V and 0 from J; bases not matched to a gene: 7. CDR3 protein: CASSSTSGYSSYNEQFF. The CDR3 DNA follows: TGTGCCAGCAGCTCTACTAGCGGGTATAGCTCCTACAATGAGCAGTTCTTC.

The CDR3 DNA reads as TGTGCCAGCAGCTTAGGACTAGCTGGCAATGAGCAGTTCTTC. Translated: CASSLGLAGNEQFF. The V and J genes are TRBV7-2 and TRBJ2-1; 7 positions agree with TRBD2. Germline CDR1 SGHTA, CDR2 FQGNSA. The CDR3 is made up of 14 amino acids. J lost 6 bases, V lost 1 base, and 3 bases had no gene match.

The genes are TRBV19 and TRBJ2-1; 7 nucleotides agree with TRBD2. Germline assignment: CDR1 LNHDA and CDR2 SQIVND (reference sequence). The junction had 16 bases not matched to a gene; V was cut back by 3 bases and J by 2 bases. The CDR3 loop spans 19 amino acids. CDR3 loop: CASSMDPGLPNKAYNEQFF. CDR3 DNA sequence: TGTGCCAGTAGTATGGATCCGGGACTACCGAACAAAGCCTACAATGAGCAGTTCTTC.